This TCR beta chain originates from a study of early T cells in non-severe SARS-CoV-2 infection (dated by TCRdb to the early 2020s). About the study as a whole: Bulk RNA from unsorted whole blood was used for TCR sequencing, so alpha and beta chains could not be paired.

On the study overall, not on this receptor specifically: VDJdb matching was skewed toward anti-spike CD8 responses, so virus-specific expansions were likely underestimated and private and CD4 specificities were missed.

The study was a case-control design nested within a healthcare worker cohort in London, UK, with weekly nasopharyngeal swab PCR tests and blood sampling. Healthcare workers were recruited between 23 and 31 March 2020, during the week of the UK lockdown, and were followed weekly for up to about 15 weeks. CDR3 length: 10 amino acids, cysteine to phenylalanine. Only the CDR3 portion is preserved as DNA: 30 bases, with reading frame beginning at the first base. V is cut by 4 bases and J by 5 bases, and the space between the germline ends is 5 bases. CDR1 and CDR2, looked up from the germline V gene, are SQVTM and ANQGSEA. The receptor library was made with 5' RACE. TCRdb records NextSeq 500 as the sequencer. Unique molecular identifiers were attached to individual cDNA molecules in the TCR library protocol so that sequencing error and PCR bias could be corrected. TCR alpha and beta chains were both sequenced, and the abundances of alpha and beta sequences in each sample were closely correlated with each other. For the original study's pipeline: V gene, J gene and CDR3 annotation of TCR sequences was performed with Decombinator V4. TCRs were defined as expanded if a significant change between any two time points was detected under a Poisson model with p below 0.0001. Abundances of TCRs were expressed as counts per million after normalisation to the total number of TCRs sequenced in each sample. MAIT TCRs were defined by TRAV1-2 paired with TRAJ12, TRAJ20 or TRAJ33, and iNKT TCRs by TRAV10 paired with TRAJ18. VDJdb, accessed 1 November 2021, was searched for CMV, EBV and SARS-CoV-2 annotated TCRs, with TCRs annotated for multiple antigens excluded. Using fastp trimming at Q25 and MiXCR clonotype assembly, TCRdb reanalyzed the public sequencing data and kept in-frame beta chains. Every CDR3 protein is listed once, alongside the most common genes and DNA of its rows. In this record, the V and J calls reflect TCRdb's handling and not the investigators' own analysis. Counted in this sample were about 94,000 distinct CDR3 sequences; about 13% of them appeared once. The ten biggest clones cover 2% to 2.5% of the sample.

This clonotype was seen many times. Its antigen has not been determined. No base-level quality is on record; no much larger clone is a single base apart. The origin of this receptor is an adult who was a healthcare worker with PCR-confirmed SARS-CoV-2 infection or an uninfected control (not recorded which). The sample was whole blood. Recombination connected TRBV29-1 to TRBJ2-5, and perhaps TRBD2 as D gene, on 5 matching bases. The DNA is TGCAGCGTTGGGAGGGAGACCCAGTACTTC. Translated, this is CSVGRETQYF.